The next 22 T cell receptor beta chains were all read from a single sample in a study of cytomegalovirus exposure and HLA in healthy donors. A multiplex PCR was run with 60 Vbeta primers and 13 Jbeta primers. Repertoires were generated with immunoSEQ multiplex PCR, while TCRdb's copy carries only in-frame clones and drops some. The sample has under 150,000 clones; about four fifths are singletons. Sequences were obtained from PBMCs. The source of these receptors is a male donor in good health and CMV-seronegative.

The V gene is TRBV29-1, the J gene TRBJ2-4; the D gene is possibly TRBD1 (6 bases). The V gene lost 7 bases and the J gene lost 0 bases, with 10 bases spanning the gap. CDR3 size: 13 residues. The germline V gene encodes CDR1 SQVTM and CDR2 ANQGSEA. The CDR3 DNA is TGCAGCGCCGAGGGACAAGCCAAAAACATTCAGTACTTC. It translates to CSAEGQAKNIQYF.

The gene calls are TRBV27 and TRBJ2-2; D is possibly TRBD2 (5 bases). This CDR3 contains 16 residues. V lost 8 bases and J lost 6, with 22 bases in between. CDR1 and CDR2 (germline): MNHEY, SMNVEV (reference sequence). CDR3 nucleotide sequence: TGTGCCAGCTATCAAGAGGGAATCGGCAAATCCGGGGAGCTGTTTTTT. Amino acid sequence: CASYQEGIGKSGELFF.

The chain couples TRBV6-1 to TRBJ1-2; D is perhaps TRBD1 (5 bases). In germline, CDR1 is MNHNS, CDR2 SASEGT. The V end was cut by 3 bases, the J end by 0 bases, with 8 bases between. The CDR3 covers 14 residues. The CDR3 DNA sequence: TGTGCCAGCAGTGAGCAGGGATCTAACTATGGCTACACCTTC. This codes for CASSEQGSNYGYTF.

The CDR3 sequence is CASSPVPNTEAFF. In nucleotides, the CDR3 is TGTGCCAGCAGCCCCGTCCCTAACACTGAAGCTTTCTTT. The genes are TRBV9 and TRBJ1-1; no clear D gene. V was pared by 4 bases and J by 2 bases, with 9 bases between. Per germline, CDR1 SGDLS and CDR2 YYNGEE. CDR3 length equals 13 residues.

V usage is TRBV19 and J usage is TRBJ2-2; 8 nucleotides agree with TRBD2. Trimming cost V 4 bases and J 6 bases; bases outside gene matches: 7. This CDR3 region has 15 residues. CDR1 and CDR2 from the germline V gene are LNHDA and SQIVND (reference sequence). The CDR3 protein is CASSNTGGSPGELFF. For the CDR3, the DNA is TGTGCCAGTAGTAATACGGGGGGGTCACCCGGGGAGCTGTTTTTT.

This clone was recorded once. The rearrangement joins TRBV7-9 to TRBJ1-2; possible D gene TRBD1, 6 bases. Germline V lookup: CDR1 SEHNR, CDR2 FQNEAQ (reference sequence). V was pared by 1 base and J by 5 bases, with 17 bases between. The CDR3 has 16 residues. The CDR3 bases are TGTGCCAGCAGCTTAGGGCCGACAGGTCCCCCTTATGGCTACACCTTC. This gives the protein CASSLGPTGPPYGYTF.

The chain has TRBV4-3 and TRBJ1-2; 11 bases are shared with TRBD1. The CDR3 has 19 residues. CDR1 LGHNA and CDR2 YSLEER come from the germline V gene. Losses at the gene ends were 1 base for V and 6 bases for J; bases not matched to a gene: 16. CDR3 sequence (DNA): TGCGCCAGCAGCCAAGCTCCGTACGGAACTGGGACAGGGGGGAATGGCTACACCTTC. As protein: CASSQAPYGTGTGGNGYTF.

This clone has only a few counts. The chain couples TRBV7-9 to TRBJ1-1, with a tentative D call TRBD1 (5 bases). V lost 3 bases to trimming and J lost 6 bases, with 8 bases between them. This CDR3 has 12 amino acids. Germline CDR1 is SEHNR and CDR2 is FQNEAQ (reference sequence). For the CDR3, the DNA is TGTGCCAGCAGCTTGGGGGGTGCTGAAGCTTTCTTT. This sequence encodes CASSLGGAEAFF.

The genes are TRBV5-8 and TRBJ1-2, with 8 bases matching TRBD1. From germline, CDR1 is SGHTS and CDR2 YDEGEE. V was pared by 3 bases and J by 1 base, with 5 bases of the junction left unmatched. The CDR3 covers 15 residues. In nucleotides, the CDR3 is TGTGCCAGCAGCTCCCAGGGGGCCGGTAACTATGGCTACACCTTC. Protein sequence: CASSSQGAGNYGYTF.

This clone came up once. This sequence joins TRBV18 and TRBJ1-2, with 7 bases identical to TRBD1. V was pared by 6 bases and J by 1 base, with 8 bases of the junction left unmatched. Germline V gene data show CDR1 as KGHSH and CDR2 as LQKENI. The length of the CDR3 is 15 residues. CDR3 coding DNA: TGTGCCAGCTCGGCCCCCGGGACAGATAACTATGGCTACACCTTC. Its protein product is CASSAPGTDNYGYTF.

The chain recombines TRBV27 with TRBJ2-5; D might be TRBD2 (5 bases). The J call may be incorrect, as the DNA end agrees better with TRBJ2-7. Looked up from germline, CDR1 is MNHEY and CDR2 is SMNVEV (reference sequence). The CDR3 length is 13 residues. The CDR3 is CASSAGPTYEQYF. The CDR3 bases are TGTGCCAGCAGTGCGGGTCCAACCTACGAGCAGTACTTC.

CDR3 sequence reads: CASSVVVSADTQYF. In DNA form, the CDR3 reads TGTGCCAGCAGCGTAGTGGTTAGCGCAGATACGCAGTATTTT. The chain uses TRBV9 and TRBJ2-3; tentatively, D is TRBD2 (5 bases). Trimming took 0 bases from V and 4 from J, leaving 9 bases between them. Germline V lookup: CDR1 SGDLS, CDR2 YYNGEE. The CDR3 runs 14 residues.

V and J are TRBV11-3 and TRBJ1-5, with TRBD1 matching over 9 bases. With 5 bases clipped from V and 5 bases from J, the junction kept 10 bases outside the gene matches. CDR3 size: 16 residues. Germline lookup yields CDR1 SGHNT and CDR2 YENEEA. CDR3 nucleotide sequence: TGTGCCAGCAGCCTCGGGACAGGGCGTTCTGATCAGCCCCAGCATTTT. Protein sequence: CASSLGTGRSDQPQHF.

This clone was counted only a few times. The CDR3 here is CASSYLSGGANEQFF. CDR3 sequence (DNA): TGTGCCAGCAGTTACCTCAGCGGGGGGGCCAATGAGCAGTTCTTC. The chain uses TRBV6-6 and TRBJ2-1; 10 bases map to TRBD2. Germline assignment: CDR1 MNHNY and CDR2 SVGAGI (reference sequence). V lost 2 bases, J lost 6 bases, and 4 bases stayed unmatched. The CDR3 is made up of 15 amino acids.

This chain joins TRBV4-3 and TRBJ2-7; D might be TRBD2 (5 bases). This CDR3 has 18 residues. Germline V CDR1 and CDR2: LGHNA, YSLEER. The V gene lost 4 bases and the J gene lost 4 bases, with 26 bases spanning the gap. CDR3 sequence (DNA): TGCGCCAGCAGCCCCGGGGAACCTGGGTCAGAAGGTAGTTACGAGCAGTACTTC. Translated: CASSPGEPGSEGSYEQYF.

This chain joins TRBV10-1 and TRBJ1-2; D is ambiguous. Germline V gene lookup returns CDR1 WNHNN and CDR2 SYGVQD (reference sequence). This CDR3 spans 17 amino acids. Trimming shortened V by 3 bases and J by 2 bases, and 19 bases separated the two germline ends. CDR3 region: CASSEKVVGHFNYGYTF. The DNA of the CDR3 is TGCGCCAGCAGTGAAAAAGTAGTGGGCCACTTCAACTATGGCTACACCTTC.

The genes are TRBV7-2 and TRBJ1-1; D may be TRBD1 (5 bases). There are 13 residues in the CDR3. Trimming removed 1 base at V and 6 bases at J, with 9 bases between. CDR1 and CDR2 from the germline V gene are SGHTA and FQGNSA. The CDR3 region has the DNA TGTGCCAGCAGCTTAGTCAGGGCTGCTGAAGCTTTCTTT. Translating gives CASSLVRAAEAFF.

This rearrangement joins TRBV7-8 to TRBJ2-1; maybe TRBD1 (7 bases). The V gene's germline CDR1 is SGHVS and CDR2 FQNEAQ. The V gene lost 5 bases and the J gene lost 4 bases, with 12 bases spanning the gap. CDR3 length: 14 amino acids. For the CDR3, the DNA is TGTGCCAGCAGCCCGGGGGACAGATACAATGAGCAGTTCTTC. Protein: CASSPGDRYNEQFF.

V is TRBV5-1 and J is TRBJ2-1; D call uncertain. The length of the CDR3 is 13 residues. Germline V gene lookup returns CDR1 SGHRS and CDR2 YFSETQ. Trimming stripped 4 bases from V and 2 bases from J, with 7 bases between. CDR3 loop: CASSLDTYNEQFF. CDR3 nucleotide sequence: TGCGCCAGCAGCCTCGACACCTACAATGAGCAGTTCTTC. The variable domain in full, completed from reference TRBV5-1 and TRBJ2-1, reads KAGVTQTPRYLIKTRGQQVTLSCSPISGHRSVSWYQQTPGQGLQFLFEYFSETQRNKGNFPGRFSGRQFSNSRSEMNVSTLELGDSALYLCASSLDTYNEQFFGPGTRLTVL.

V usage is TRBV7-2 and J usage is TRBJ2-3, with a weak D call TRBD2 (6 bases). CDR1 and CDR2 (germline): SGHTA, FQGNSA. The CDR3 extends over 12 amino acids. Trimming cost V 5 bases and J 12 bases, with 15 bases left between them. The CDR3 region has the DNA TGTGCCAGCAGCCCCAACCGGGGGTCACAGTATTTT. Residues: CASSPNRGSQYF. The whole variable domain, filled in from reference TRBV7-2 and TRBJ2-3, reads GAGVSQSPSNKVTEKGKDVELRCDPISGHTALYWYRQSLGQGLEFLIYFQGNSAPDKSGLPSDRFSAERTGGSVSTLTIQRTQQEDSAVYLCASSPNRGSQYFGPGTRLTVL.

The gene calls are TRBV27 and TRBJ2-7; a possible D gene is TRBD2 (6 bases). Trimming pared 5 bases from V and 5 bases from J, leaving 16 bases between. Looked up from germline, CDR1 is MNHEY and CDR2 is SMNVEV (reference sequence). CDR3 length: 14 residues. CDR3 loop: CASSPRTGADEQYF. The CDR3 coding sequence is TGTGCCAGCAGTCCAAGGACGGGAGCAGACGAGCAGTACTTC.

V gene TRBV9 combines with J gene TRBJ1-1; a possible D gene is TRBD1 (5 bases). CDR3 length: 14 amino acids. The V gene lost 3 bases and the J gene lost 4 bases, with 13 bases spanning the gap. Germline CDR1 is SGDLS and CDR2 is YYNGEE. This CDR3 reads CASSAGGWGTEAFF. The CDR3 nucleotides are TGTGCCAGCAGCGCCGGGGGGTGGGGCACTGAAGCTTTCTTT.